Below are 10 T cell receptor beta chains sequenced from a single sample in a study of identical twins. TCRdb analysed the 5' RACE reads with MiXCR anew, one entry per CDR3 protein. The table lists fewer than 550,000 distinct CDR3 sequences, 12% to 15% of them singletons. These data also featured in a second study, about yellow fever vaccine responses in identical twins.

The specimen was CD4+ T cells sorted from blood. The receptor source for this set is a woman under 30 in good health.

This chain joins TRBV5-6 and TRBJ2-2, with 7 bases lining up with TRBD1. With V trimmed by 0 bases and J by 4 bases, 9 bases remained unmatched. This CDR3 has 17 residues. CDR1 is SGHDT and CDR2 is YYEEEE in the germline V gene. CDR3 coding DNA: TGTGCCAGCAGCTTGGATCTGGGCAGGGGGTTCACCGGGGAGCTGTTTTTT. It codes for CASSLDLGRGFTGELFF.

This chain connects TRBV29-1 to TRBJ2-7; no reliable D call. Germline CDR1 and CDR2: SQVTM and ANQGSEA. This CDR3 is 12 amino acids long. Trimming took 4 bases from V and 3 from J, leaving 10 bases between them. CDR3 residues: CSVGNSLYEQYF. CDR3 coding DNA: TGCAGCGTTGGAAATAGCCTCTACGAGCAGTACTTC.

As to this clonotype: A read error may produce the germline difference seen at one junction end. The chain uses TRBV28 and TRBJ2-7; 12 bases fit TRBD2. Germline CDR1 reads MDHEN; CDR2 reads SYDVKM. The CDR3 runs 15 residues. Written as DNA, the CDR3 is TGTACCAGCAGACTACTAGCGGGAGGTACATACGAGCAGTACTTC. Its protein product is CTSRLLAGGTYEQYF.

This chain connects TRBV28 to TRBJ1-4, with D hard to call. With 6 bases removed from V and 8 bases from J, the gap between germline ends came to 16 bases. This CDR3 is built from 14 residues. Germline-derived CDR1 and CDR2 are MDHEN and SYDVKM. The CDR3 is CASSPVLRREKLFF. The DNA of the CDR3 is TGTGCCAGCAGCCCGGTCCTCCGACGGGAAAAACTGTTTTTT.

In this sample, this clonotype turned up a few times. The chain is built from TRBV28 and TRBJ2-7; no reliable D call. Germline V gene data show CDR1 as MDHEN and CDR2 as SYDVKM. The CDR3 is made up of 14 amino acids. V was cut by 7 bases and J by 2 bases, with 15 bases left in between. DNA for the CDR3: TGTGCCAGCACCCAAGGTGGACCGCCCTACGAGCAGTACGTC. It encodes CASTQGGPPYEQYV.

Many counts were recorded for this clonotype. The gene calls are TRBV12-3 or TRBV12-4 and TRBJ2-1, with D unresolved. V was trimmed by 6 bases and J by 3 bases, leaving 3 bases between them. The CDR3 length is 11 residues. CDR3: CASSRYNEQFF. For the CDR3, the DNA is TGTGCCAGCAGCCGCTACAATGAGCAGTTCTTC.

This clonotype was seen a few times. The V gene is TRBV29-1, the J gene TRBJ2-7, with 9 bases that match TRBD1. Germline V CDR1 and CDR2: SQVTM, ANQGSEA. The CDR3 length is 14 residues. Losses at the gene ends were 1 base for V and 4 bases for J; bases not matched to a gene: 5. CDR3 region: CSVEVGDRGYEQYF. In DNA form, the CDR3 reads TGCAGCGTTGAAGTTGGCGACAGGGGGTACGAGCAGTACTTC.

Only a few counts were recorded for this clonotype. CDR3 in amino acids: CASSLSGRGALFDNEQFF. CDR3 in DNA: TGCGCCAGCAGCCTATCCGGGAGGGGGGCCCTCTTCGACAATGAGCAGTTCTTC. The chain joins TRBV5-1 to TRBJ2-1, with TRBD2 identical over 8 bases. Germline CDR1 reads SGHRS; CDR2 reads YFSETQ. This CDR3 is 18 amino acids long. After removal of 4 bases from V and 5 bases from J, the junction contained 17 bases not matched to a gene.

This clonotype showed up just a few times. The CDR3: CASSANRLENTEAFF. CDR3 DNA sequence: TGTGCCAGCAGTGCAAACCGTCTGGAGAACACTGAAGCTTTCTTT. The V call is TRBV25-1, the J call TRBJ1-1; D gene uncertain. CDR1 is MGHDK, CDR2 SYGVNS, per germline. V dropped 4 bases and J dropped 1 base, with 13 bases sitting between them. The CDR3 sequence is 15 residues long.

This clonotype was counted between two and nine times. The rearrangement links TRBV7-3 to TRBJ1-6; D remains ambiguous. CDR3 length equals 14 residues. V was shortened by 5 bases and J by 4 bases, with 9 bases between the two germline ends. Germline assignment: CDR1 SGHTA and CDR2 FQGTGA. The CDR3 spells CASSPPTYNSPLHF. The CDR3 DNA is TGTGCCAGCAGCCCCCCGACATATAATTCACCCCTCCACTTT.